This T cell receptor beta chain was obtained from a study of cytomegalovirus exposure and HLA in healthy donors listed by TCRdb under 2017. Regarding the complete study: An earlier analysis of approximately 640 of the donors reported 250 to 300 Gb of sequence data and more than 90 million unique TCR beta sequences from 150 million to 200 million T cells. Approximately 310 gigabases of sequencing data and tens of millions of unique TCR sequences were included in an early release covering about 620 HLA-typed donors. The genetic ancestry cluster associated with self-reported Caucasian donors included about 84% of the roughly 400 genotyped donors. The study aimed to test whether signatures of past pathogen exposure could be identified by cataloging public T cell receptors. Using immunosequencing, the study profiled T cell repertoires from around 680 subjects and related those repertoires to cytomegalovirus serostatus. In addition to the first cohort of 666 subjects, a separate validation cohort of approximately 130 different subjects was used. To predict cytomegalovirus infection status, the study brought together high-throughput TCR immunosequencing, statistical association of individual TCRs with disease status, and machine learning. To study patterns of TCR occurrence, a later analysis re-analyzed previously published TCR beta repertoires from around 660 donors and added high-resolution HLA genotyping. In the later analysis, no new phenotypic data were used to find candidate immune exposures; instead, reliance was placed on TCR beta sequences and their occurrence across donors. In an earlier analysis of 587 of the donors, high-throughput TCR beta sequencing was used to judge whether each TCR beta V gene segment behaved as functional or pseudogenic. Donor age, sex, ethnicity and CMV serostatus were compiled alongside the repertoire data. In a later genetic analysis, genome-wide SNP genotypes for 398 of the 666 donors were used, and that subset was treated as a discovery cohort. Every repertoire in the discovery cohort had been generated on one and the same sequencing platform. Both class I and class II loci were covered by HLA typing, at four-digit resolution. Typing coverage differed by locus: A, B, C, DRB1 and DQB1 were typed in roughly 620-630 donors, DQA1 in 500 to 550, DPA1 in some 600, and DPB1 in 472. Five DR-DQ haplotypes were treated as single units for association and clustering because of strong linkage in the cohort. On average, roughly 240,000 unique TCR beta nucleotide sequences were sequenced per donor among 398 genotyped donors of the cohort, with about 17% of those sequences being non-productive.

Libraries were built with the immunoSEQ multiplex PCR assay. The multiplex PCR relied on a mix of 60 forward primers for TCR Vbeta segments and 13 reverse primers for TCR Jbeta segments. Amplification of the CDR3 region of rearranged TCR beta genes was performed with a multiplex PCR assay on genomic DNA. Amplified TCR beta libraries were sequenced as 87-base-pair reads on the Illumina HiSeq System. From the authors' description of their analysis: In a later analysis, some 80 million unique TCR beta chains were counted across the 500 to 700 repertoires, and approximately 11 million of these chains were shared by at least two donors. Raw reads were error-corrected and collapsed into unique sequences by a nearest-neighbor algorithm in which closely related sequences were merged to remove PCR and sequencing errors. V, D and J gene segments were assigned by aligning CDR3 sequences to IMGT reference sequences. For a sequence to be retained, a match of at least six nucleotides was required to both a V gene segment and a J gene segment. A rearrangement counted as productive if the CDR3 had no stop codons and remained in frame with V and J, and every other rearrangement counted as non-productive. Following IMGT convention, CDR3 was defined as the stretch from the second conserved V-encoded cysteine to the conserved J-encoded phenylalanine. The earlier analysis of a few hundred of the donors excluded any sequence lacking an unambiguous match to a single V gene segment. An earlier analysis of about 600 of the donors called V segments functional above 56.7% productive rearrangements and segregating when the between-donor standard deviation exceeded 5%. A statistical classification framework was built for diagnosing cytomegalovirus status from the catalog of TCR beta chain sequences. In a later analysis, V and J genes were assigned by comparing TCR nucleotide sequences against IMGT/GENE-DB human TR gene sequences. Using the TCRdist pipeline, a later analysis assigned CDR3 sequences along with most-parsimonious VDJ recombination scenarios. In a later analysis, each TCR beta chain was defined by its CDR3 amino acid sequence together with its V-gene family, and reads without a unique V-gene family were excluded. As a way to deal with suspected cross-contamination and a sequencing artifact, a later analysis dropped 450 to 700 nucleotide sequences that were highly shared and had low generation probability. In a later analysis, a clonal expansion index for each public chain was calculated from normalized within-repertoire ranks of inferred template counts. A later analysis computed generation probabilities with a VDJ recombination model fitted to out-of-frame rearrangements, and checked the results against IGoR. In a later analysis, TCR-TCR, TCR-HLA and TCR-CMV co-occurrence was scored with hypergeometric tests, and a repertoire-size bias correction was applied to TCR pairs. In a later analysis, false discovery rates were estimated by permuting HLA or CMV assignments 20 times. A later analysis grouped co-occurring TCRs with DBSCAN, adding TCRdist sequence similarity when clustering within HLA-allele-positive subsets. Repertoires with fewer than 30,000 or more than 120,000 public chains, plus five repertoires with anomalous nucleotide sharing, were excluded from co-occurrence clustering. Imported from immuneACCESS, the table was reduced by TCRdb to in-frame sequences with V and J called. These copies leave out some clones; in studies compared against another copy, an unresolved V gene accounts for under half, and the cause of the remainder is not known. V and J calls and clone size follow that table, whereas D and trimming were derived from the DNA. This sample gives approximately 200,000 clones in total; roughly 83% of them show up just once. Together, the top ten hold just over 1.4% of the sample.

The study at large found these results: Because HLA typing was unavailable for some donors at each locus, only the typed subset was used in association tests. Cytomegalovirus status was reported to be diagnosed by the classifier with high specificity and sensitivity in both the original and validation cohorts. The only immune exposure information available for the cohort was CMV serostatus. In a later genetic analysis, fewer N-insertions in productive TCRs were reported among donors in an Asian-associated ancestry cluster than the roughly 700-donor mean. The sequencing pipeline was judged likely to have produced a cluster of highly shared sequence variants as a technical artifact. A further reported finding was that TCR beta sequences accurately predicted the HLA-A and HLA-B alleles for most subjects in the first cohort. While some public TCRs were present in many individuals, most TCR sequences turned up only very rarely across donors. Linkage disequilibrium might explain the correlated functional status among segregating V segments, but an unknown experimental factor could not be ruled out. A later genetic analysis associated a missense DCLRE1C variant with V-gene and J-gene trimming of TCR beta chains, and an independent cohort replicated the association. This cohort had only TCR beta chains sequenced, and the lack of alpha or paired-chain data limited which features could be detected. It was suggested by the authors that the approach could potentially be generalized to other disease states and immunological phenotypes. In a later analysis, some 17,000 TCR beta sequences were associated with specific HLA alleles at a false discovery rate of 0.05. A later analysis found that most CMV-associated TCR beta chains appeared HLA-restricted, with HLA associations seemingly driven largely by CMV exposure. Several of the top co-occurrence clusters appeared to be linked to parvovirus B19, influenza, CMV and Epstein-Barr virus, according to a later analysis. Because counts were too low, seventeen rarely observed V segments, including chromosome 9 orphons, were excluded from the earlier analysis of 587 of the donors. Roughly uniform sequencing depth across donors was assumed in presence/absence analyses, although this assumption may not hold. When HLA alleles, especially DR and DQ, strongly co-occurred, TCR associations were difficult to assign to individual alleles. Three of the identified cytomegalovirus-associated TCR beta chains were confirmed in vitro to be specific for cytomegalovirus antigens. According to a later analysis, TCR association rates differed among HLA loci, with DRB1 alleles showing the most associated TCRs and HLA-C alleles showing the fewest. In a later analysis, HLA-associated TCR beta chains showed more clonal expansion and lower generation probabilities than non-associated chains that were equally common. In an earlier analysis of more than 500 of the donors, most TCR beta V segments appeared in productive rearrangements about 90% or about 30% of the time, broadly matching IMGT annotations. A total of some 180 TCR beta chains were listed by the study as associated with cytomegalovirus.

The cohort was made up of 650 to 700 healthy bone marrow donors. At the time of sampling, every cohort member was nominally healthy, though immune exposures that went unrecorded were likely present. The donor tested CMV seronegative and was one of the 352 seronegative cohort members. A peripheral blood sample was collected from each donor, and TCR beta sequencing was performed on peripheral blood mononuclear cells. Genomic DNA was extracted from the blood cell samples with the Qiagen DNeasy Blood Extraction Kit. Worth noting for this clone: This clone's antigen is unknown. Within one base of it there is no much larger clone, and no base qualities were kept.

The clonotype was recovered from a girl aged 5-17 years in good health and CMV-seronegative. The sequenced material came from PBMCs.

The CDR3 reads CASSLTGDQPQHF. Read as DNA, the sequence is TGTGCCAGCAGCTTGACAGGGGATCAGCCCCAGCATTTT. The chain uses TRBV7-9 and TRBJ1-5, with TRBD1 matching 8 junction bases. Per the germline V gene (reference sequence), SEHNR is the CDR1 and FQNEAQ is the CDR2. Counted from cysteine to phenylalanine, this CDR3 has 13 amino acids. Only CDR3 DNA is held: 39 bases, read in frame from base 1. Germline trimming amounts to 3 bases on V and 5 bases on J, with 0 as the count of junction bases outside the gene matches.